These 22 T cell receptor beta chains came from one sample sequenced in a study of immune characteristics of hereditary and idiopathic chronic pancreatitis. Chronic pancreatitis pancreas tissue came from patients undergoing total pancreatectomy with islet autotransplantation (TPIAT). Libraries were constructed by the immunoSEQ multiplex PCR assay. The table was pulled from immuneACCESS by TCRdb, which kept in-frame rearrangements only. Such tables lose some clones; where checked, under half of the loss comes from unresolved V genes, and the rest has no known cause. The table for this sample lists about 6,000 clones; roughly 70% of them were counted only once. Approximately 7% of the sample lies in the top ten. Sequenced: pancreas tissue with hereditary chronic pancreatitis. The receptor set was obtained from a human donor with chronic pancreatitis.

This CDR3 reads CASSEGLAREQFF. CDR3 nucleotides: TGTGCCAGCAGTGAAGGACTAGCCCGTGAGCAGTTCTTC. The chain couples TRBV6-1 to TRBJ2-1; the match to TRBD2 covers 7 bases. This CDR3 has 13 amino acids. In germline, CDR1 is MNHNS, CDR2 SASEGT. With V trimmed by 1 base and J by 9 bases, 3 bases remained unmatched.

V is TRBV30 and J is TRBJ2-6; TRBD1 matches at 8 bases. This CDR3 comprises 15 residues. V was clipped by 3 bases and J by 4 bases; unmatched bases: 5. Germline V CDR1 and CDR2: GTSNPN, SVGIG (reference sequence). The CDR3 sequence is CAWRQGVRGANVLTF. The CDR3 DNA follows: TGTGCCTGGAGACAGGGGGTTCGCGGGGCCAACGTCCTGACTTTC.

This rearrangement joins TRBV12-2 to TRBJ2-2; the D call in the table, TRBD1, was not verified against the DNA. TRBV12-2 is a documented pseudogene. The CDR3 extends over 15 amino acids. This CDR3 is CASRLGPTNTGELFF. CDR3 DNA sequence: TGTGCAAGTCGCTTAGGGCCCACGAACACCGGGGAGCTGTTTTTT.

The chain joins TRBV6-4 to TRBJ2-3, with D maybe TRBD2 (5 bases). Trimming pared 2 bases from V and 2 bases from J, leaving 11 bases between. From germline, CDR1 is MRHNA and CDR2 SNTAGT. The CDR3 totals 15 residues. This chain's CDR3 is CASSDEAGSTDTQYF. CDR3 nucleotide sequence: TGTGCCAGCAGTGACGAGGCGGGCTCCACAGATACGCAGTATTTT.

This clone was found a few times. The V gene is TRBV10-3, the J gene TRBJ2-1; 9 nucleotides align to TRBD2. Germline-derived CDR1 and CDR2 are ENHRY and SYGVKD. CDR3 length equals 17 residues. Trimming removed 2 bases from V and 4 bases from J; junction bases left unmatched: 9. The CDR3 region is CAISEIPRRGGYNEQFF. The CDR3 DNA reads TGTGCCATCAGTGAGATACCGAGGCGGGGGGGTTACAATGAGCAGTTCTTC.

This clone came up once. The chain has TRBV24-1 and TRBJ2-3; D is possibly TRBD2 (6 bases). The V end was cut by 10 bases, the J end by 3 bases, with 10 bases between. This CDR3 is 12 amino acids long. Germline V gene data show CDR1 as KGHDR and CDR2 as SFDVKD. The CDR3 bases are TGTGCCACTGGCGGGGTTACAGATACGCAGTATTTT. This codes for CATGGVTDTQYF.

This clone was observed once. The V gene is TRBV19, the J gene TRBJ1-2; maybe TRBD1 (6 bases). Germline V gene data show CDR1 as LNHDA and CDR2 as SQIVND (reference sequence). The CDR3 totals 12 residues. The germline V and J ends were trimmed by 1 base and 14 bases, with 14 bases remaining between them. The CDR3 loop reads CASSIGGQPYTF. CDR3 nucleotide sequence: TGTGCCAGTAGTATAGGGGGGCAGCCCTATACCTTC. The whole variable domain, filled in from reference TRBV19 and TRBJ1-2, reads DGGITQSPKYLFRKEGQNVTLSCEQNLNHDAMYWYRQDPGQGLRLIYYSQIVNDFQKGDIAEGYSVSREKKESFPLTVTSAQKNPTAFYLCASSIGGQPYTFGSGTRLTVV.

V and J are TRBV5-1 and TRBJ2-5, with 13 bases lining up with TRBD2. V shed 0 bases, J shed 1 base, and the junction held 15 bases outside the gene matches. From germline, CDR1 is SGHRS and CDR2 YFSETQ. This CDR3 is 21 amino acids long. The CDR3 here is CASSLVGVGLAGAQSQETQYF. The CDR3 DNA reads as TGCGCCAGCAGCTTGGTAGGGGTTGGACTAGCGGGGGCTCAATCCCAAGAGACCCAGTACTTC.

The J gene is TRBJ1-3, the V gene TRBV10-3; 11 positions agree with TRBD1. This CDR3 region has 16 residues. Germline V gives CDR1 ENHRY, CDR2 SYGVKD. Trimming took 1 base from V and 2 from J; bases not matched to a gene: 1. DNA of the CDR3: TGTGCCATCAGTGAGTGGACAGGGGGCCCTGGAAACACCATATATTTT. It yields the protein CAISEWTGGPGNTIYF.

In DNA, the CDR3 is TGTGCCAGCAGTGATACTCAGGGGGGATACGAGCAGTACTTC. Encoded protein: CASSDTQGGYEQYF. The genes are TRBV2 and TRBJ2-7; D might be TRBD1 (7 bases). V lost 3 bases to trimming and J lost 4 bases, with 13 bases between them. CDR1 and CDR2 from the germline V gene are SNHLY and FYNNEI. There are 14 residues in the CDR3.

This clone counts as medium-sized. This sample also contains other DNA sequences that code for the same CDR3. This chain uses TRBV6-5 with TRBJ1-5; no clear D. This CDR3 contains 13 residues. From germline, CDR1 is MNHEY and CDR2 SVGAGI. Deletions cut 0 bases from V and 7 bases from J, with 7 bases between. The DNA for the CDR3 is TGTGCCAGCAGTTACTCCGTGGGGCAGCCCCAGCATTTT. Residues: CASSYSVGQPQHF.

The chain joins TRBV18 to TRBJ2-2; TRBD1 might be the D (6 bases). Germline loops: CDR1 KGHSH, CDR2 LQKENI. This CDR3 spans 17 amino acids. V was pared by 3 bases and J by 0 bases, with 14 bases between. CDR3 protein: CASSPTGSGANTGELFF. CDR3 nucleotides: TGTGCCAGCTCACCTACCGGTTCAGGGGCGAACACCGGGGAGCTGTTTTTT.

This chain joins TRBV6-1 and TRBJ1-6; D is ambiguous. Deletions cut 3 bases from V and 5 bases from J, with 5 bases between. The germline CDR1 and CDR2 sequences are MNHNS and SASEGT. The CDR3 extends over 13 amino acids. CDR3 sequence: CASSDRDNSPLHF. For the CDR3, the DNA is TGTGCCAGCAGTGACCGGGATAATTCACCCCTCCACTTT.

This chain joins TRBV7-8 and TRBJ1-1; maybe TRBD1 (5 bases). With 6 bases removed from V and 0 bases from J, the gap between germline ends came to 8 bases. The CDR3 has 13 residues. In germline, CDR1 is SGHVS, CDR2 FQNEAQ. CDR3 amino acids: CASRAGLNTEAFF. In DNA form, the CDR3 reads TGTGCCAGCAGGGCAGGGTTGAACACTGAAGCTTTCTTT. Based on the CDR3 plus reference TRBV7-8 and TRBJ1-1, the full variable domain is GAGVSQSPRYKVAKRGQDVALRCDPISGHVSLFWYQQALGQGPEFLTYFQNEAQLDKSGLPSDRFFAERPEGSVSTLKIQRTQQEDSAVYLCASRAGLNTEAFFGQGTRLTVV.

The chain employs TRBV6-5 and TRBJ2-1; weak D call: TRBD1 (6 bases). CDR3 length: 12 amino acids. V was cut by 8 bases and J by 8 bases, with 13 bases left in between. Germline CDR1 MNHEY, CDR2 SVGAGI. This chain's CDR3 is CASGWGLDEQFF. The CDR3 region has the DNA TGTGCCAGCGGCTGGGGGCTGGATGAGCAGTTCTTC.

The chain is built from TRBV5-1 and TRBJ1-1, with D perhaps TRBD1 (6 bases). Germline assignment: CDR1 SGHRS and CDR2 YFSETQ. Between the trimmed V and J ends, which lost 3 bases and 1 base, there was a span of 13 bases. The CDR3 loop spans 15 amino acids. The CDR3 bases are TGCGCCAGCAGCTCCGACGGACAGCCGAACACTGAAGCTTTCTTT. This sequence encodes CASSSDGQPNTEAFF.

This chain uses TRBV18 with TRBJ2-7, with 11 bases that match TRBD2. V shed 5 bases and J 4 bases; nucleotides not matched to a gene: 4. Germline CDR1 and CDR2: KGHSH and LQKENI. The CDR3 is 14 amino acids. The CDR3 region has the DNA TGTGCCAGCTCAGAAGGACTAGCGGGTTACGAGCAGTACGTC. Its translation is CASSEGLAGYEQYV.

This clone occurred once. The rearrangement uses TRBV20-1 and TRBJ2-3; D uncertain. Trimming took off 6 bases at V and 5 bases at J, with 9 bases between the two ends. This CDR3 is built from 11 residues. Germline CDR1 DFQATT, CDR2 SNEGSKA (reference sequence). DNA for the CDR3: TGCAGTGCCGAGGTTGAAGATACGCAGTATTTT. This gives the protein CSAEVEDTQYF.

The chain uses TRBV7-2 and TRBJ1-6; 8 bases match TRBD1. From germline, CDR1 is SGHTA and CDR2 FQGNSA. V was clipped by 7 bases and J by 5 bases; unmatched bases: 4. The CDR3 has 14 residues. CDR3 nucleotide sequence: TGTGCCAGCACCCGACAGGGGAATAATTCACCCCTCCACTTT. This gives the protein CASTRQGNNSPLHF.

This chain joins TRBV7-8 and TRBJ2-3; 7 positions agree with TRBD1. In germline, CDR1 is SGHVS, CDR2 FQNEAQ. Trimming cost V 3 bases and J 6 bases; bases outside gene matches: 0. CDR3 length equals 12 residues. CDR3: CASSLTGDTQYF. The CDR3 nucleotides are TGTGCCAGCAGCTTGACAGGGGATACGCAGTATTTT.

The gene calls are TRBV28 and TRBJ1-1; a possible D gene is TRBD1 (6 bases). With 3 bases removed from V and 4 bases from J, the gap between germline ends came to 9 bases. This CDR3 contains 13 residues. CDR1 and CDR2 (germline): MDHEN, SYDVKM. The chain's CDR3 is CASSFIGGTEAFF. CDR3 nucleotides: TGTGCCAGCAGTTTTATAGGGGGCACTGAAGCTTTCTTT.

The chain carries TRBV4-1 and TRBJ2-3; 15 bases are a match to TRBD2. V shed 3 bases, J shed 3 bases, and the junction held 7 bases outside the gene matches. Germline V lookup: CDR1 MGHRA, CDR2 YSYEKL. CDR3 size: 18 residues. CDR3 sequence reads: CASSHGLAGGPGTDTQYF. In nucleotides, the CDR3 is TGCGCCAGCAGCCATGGACTAGCGGGGGGGCCTGGAACAGATACGCAGTATTTT.